One sample yielded the 5 T cell receptor beta chains listed below, sequenced in a study of vaccination and CD4 T cells after COVID-19. For these TCRs, the target antigens are not known. Cultured CD4+ T-cell DNA underwent Oncomine TCR Beta short-read sequencing. Each CDR3 protein gets one entry after TCRdb re-called the PCR reads with MiXCR. The table shows 10,000 to 15,000 distinct CDR3 sequences, with about 40% occurring only once. The treatment denotes: approximately nine-day PBMC culture with coronavirus spike peptide pools or control peptides (ViraFEST assay). This material consisted of CD4+ T cells from blood, cultured in vitro, taken before SARS-CoV-2 vaccination. These receptors were collected from a human donor who had recovered from COVID-19.

This clonotype was found a few times. The CDR3 sequence: CAIKNRDASEAFF. DNA for the CDR3: TGTGCCATCAAGAACAGGGATGCCTCTGAAGCTTTCTTT. The V call is TRBV28, the J call TRBJ1-1; possible D gene TRBD1, 6 bases. Trimming shortened V by 10 bases and J by 6 bases, and 18 bases separated the two germline ends. The CDR3 extends over 13 amino acids. Germline V gene lookup returns CDR1 MDHEN and CDR2 SYDVKM.

The chain employs TRBV7-6 and TRBJ2-5; TRBD2 matches at 7 bases. The CDR3 is 16 amino acids. Germline V gene lookup returns CDR1 SGHVS and CDR2 FNYEAQ. J gave up 2 bases and V 5 bases, and 11 bases lay outside the gene matches. CDR3 amino acids: CASSRTGTRGQETQYF. CDR3 nucleotide sequence: TGTGCCAGCAGCCGAACCGGGACGCGGGGGCAAGAGACCCAGTACTTC. The full variable domain, in which reference TRBV7-6 and TRBJ2-5 provide the parts outside the CDR3, is GAGVSQSPRYKVTKRGQDVALRCDPISGHVSLYWYRQALGQGPEFLTYFNYEAQQDKSGLPNDRFSAERPEGSISTLTIQRTEQRDSAMYRCASSRTGTRGQETQYFGPGTRLLVL.

The J gene is TRBJ1-1, the V gene TRBV19; D unclear. Germline-derived CDR1 and CDR2 are LNHDA and SQIVND (reference sequence). The CDR3 loop spans 12 amino acids. V dropped 4 bases and J dropped 4 bases, with 7 bases sitting between them. The CDR3 sequence: CASSTFTTEAFF. CDR3 bases: TGTGCCAGTAGTACTTTCACCACTGAAGCTTTCTTT.

The gene calls are TRBV21-1 and TRBJ1-2; the listed D gene, TRBD1, was not tested against the DNA. TRBV21-1 is marked as a pseudogene. The CDR3 totals 15 residues. Written as DNA, the CDR3 is TGTGCCAGCAGCAAAGGGGACCCTAAAGGGGGTGGCTACACCTTC. This sequence encodes CASSKGDPKGGGYTF.

V usage is TRBV30 and J usage is TRBJ2-5; 12 positions agree with TRBD2. V was clipped by 1 base and J by 4 bases; unmatched bases: 7. This CDR3 region has 16 residues. Germline V gene lookup returns CDR1 GTSNPN and CDR2 SVGIG (reference sequence). CDR3 loop: CAWSGGLAGRGETQYF. The CDR3, as DNA: TGTGCCTGGAGTGGGGGACTAGCGGGTCGCGGAGAGACCCAGTACTTC.